This entry features one T cell receptor beta chain sequence. This clone was observed a few times. Its antigen remains undetermined. Within one base of it there is no much larger clone, and no base qualities were kept. The library was prepared using the immunoSEQ multiplex PCR assay. To provide template for TCR sequencing, every sample had RNA extracted and reverse transcribed into cDNA. First-strand cDNA was synthesized with SuperScript III using a 2:1 mix of oligo-dT and random hexamers. A synthetic immune receptor repertoire was used to measure amplification bias, and any remaining bias was corrected computationally. Per the original workflow: Raw reads were preprocessed to remove errors, and CDR3 was defined by IMGT conventions from the conserved cysteine to phenylalanine. Clonality was calculated as 1 minus Shannon entropy normalized by log2 of the number of productive unique TCRs. Whether each scalp clone was CD4 or CD8 was inferred by checking scalp TCRbeta sequences against the CD4 and CD8 repertoires from sorted blood. TCRdb took over this immuneACCESS table, retaining in-frame rearrangements with V and J assigned. Such tables are incomplete; in checked studies, under half of the missing clones stem from an unresolved V gene, and the remainder is unexplained. Clonal size and the V and J genes are those of that table, whereas D and trimming came from the DNA. Here the sample has 120,000 or so clones; roughly 50% occur a single time. About 10% of the sample is taken by the ten largest.

The sample is drawn from a study of CD8+ T cells in alopecia areata (dated by TCRdb to 2017 to 2018). General notes on the study: In both human patients and the C3H/HeJ mouse model, the study applied high-throughput TCRbeta sequencing to look at T cell clonal expansion in alopecia areata. Clonality in the scalp was compared among normal scalp (n=4), patchy alopecia areata scalp (n=8), and alopecia totalis/universalis scalp (n=8). RNA was extracted with the PAXgene miRNA kit for fixed scalp, the miRNeasy kit for PBMCs, and the RNeasy kit for mouse skin. Scalp tissue and sorted CD4+ and CD8+ peripheral blood T cells from patchy and totalis/universalis alopecia areata patients and from healthy controls were covered by human TCRbeta sequencing. Amplification of TCRbeta CDR3 regions was done by immunoSEQ multiplex PCR using 35 Vbeta forward primers and 13 Jbeta reverse primers. What the study reported, not specific to this receptor: Shared TCR sequences between patients were less evident than in mice, which may be partly attributable to HLA diversity in the patient population. Unlike mouse skin, which is dominated by gammadelta T cells, normal human skin has resident alphabeta T cells that are also sequenced, and this complicates analysis of the scalp TCR repertoire. Higher clonality and more expanded CD8+ clones were observed in lesional scalp than in normal scalp, particularly in alopecia totalis/universalis, a finding suggestive of antigenic drive.

From alopecia areata patients, peripheral blood was collected along with lesional scalp punch biopsies. PBMCs were separated by density centrifugation and stained for CD3, CD4 and CD8, after which CD4+ and CD8+ T cells were sorted on a FACSAria. The untreated alopecia areata patients were recruited through a multicenter biomarker study. For five or six biomarker-study patients, blood CD8+ T cells were further sorted into NKG2D-low and NKG2D-high fractions. The receptor was isolated from a human donor with alopecia areata. The material sequenced was NKG2D-low CD8+ T cells sorted from blood. Read against the paper, the sample's cell subset or site label means: sorted CD8+ NKG2D-low blood T cells.

In nucleotides, the sequence is TGCGCCAGCAGTCAATCGATAGGGGGCGAGCAGTACTTC. This encodes CASSQSIGGEQYF. The chain is encoded by TRBV23-1 joined to TRBJ2-7, with TRBD1 perhaps the D gene, on 6 matching bases. TRBV23-1 falls under the ORF class, with uncertain function. V is cut by 0 bases and J by 6 bases, and the space between the germline ends is 9 bases. Including the terminal cysteine and phenylalanine, the CDR3 comprises 13 residues. Only the CDR3 DNA is retained, 39 bases long and in frame from the first base.